These 12 T cell receptor beta chains share one sample of origin, sequenced in a study of vaccination effects on CD4 cells after COVID-19. Under the ViraFEST assay, PBMC were stimulated with viral peptide pools so that antigen-specific CD4+ T cells expanded. Sequencing was performed afterwards. Cultured cells yielded isolated CD4+ T cells after around 10 days. The repertoire was sequenced with immunoSEQ multiplex PCR; TCRdb's copy has only in-frame clones and lacks some. The table includes approximately 13,000 clones, 76% detected once. These receptors have no identified antigens. Sequencing was performed on CD4+ T cells from PBMCs cultured with HCoV-229E spike peptides, taken before COVID-19 vaccination. The receptors come from a human donor who received a COVID-19 vaccine.

V and J are TRBV6-5 and TRBJ1-6; 7 positions agree with TRBD1. This CDR3 spans 14 amino acids. CDR1 is MNHEY and CDR2 is SVGAGI in the germline V gene. The ends lost 5 bases at V and 10 bases at J; junction bases unmatched: 8. The CDR3 DNA follows: TGTGCCAGCAGTACAAGGACAGGAGGGTCACCCCTCCACTTT. Encoded protein: CASSTRTGGSPLHF.

V gene TRBV6-8 combines with J gene TRBJ2-5; 7 bases are a match to TRBD2. The germline V gene has CDR1 MNHGY and CDR2 SAAAGT. Germline trimming cut 2 bases from V and 3 bases from J; bases unmatched to any gene: 9. The CDR3 loop spans 16 amino acids. This CDR3 reads CASSYSRTRGKETQYF. For the CDR3, the DNA is TGTGCCAGCAGTTACAGTCGGACTAGGGGTAAAGAGACCCAGTACTTC.

V usage is TRBV10-3 and J usage is TRBJ1-2; TRBD1 aligns across 8 bases. CDR1 is ENHRY and CDR2 is SYGVKD in the germline V gene. J gave up 7 bases and V 6 bases, and 4 bases lay outside the gene matches. The CDR3 has 12 residues. The CDR3 region has the DNA TGTGCCATCAGCCCAGGGACAGGTGGCTACACCTTC. Translation gives CAISPGTGGYTF.

The rearrangement joins TRBV23-1 to TRBJ1-2, with TRBD1 identical over 7 bases. TRBV23-1 carries the ORF label, with uncertain function. This CDR3 region has 17 residues. V gave up 6 bases and J gave up 4 bases; unmatched junction bases: 17. The CDR3 DNA sequence: TGCGCCAGCAGGGGCTCCGGGACAGTCAAACCGTTCTATGGCTACACCTTC. The encoded protein is CASRGSGTVKPFYGYTF.

The V gene is TRBV11-2, the J gene TRBJ1-1, with D tentatively TRBD1 (5 bases). Per the germline V gene, CDR1 is SGHAT and CDR2 is FQNNGV. The CDR3 runs to 15 residues. The V end lost 5 bases, the J end lost 0 bases, and 13 bases lay between the germline ends. The chain's CDR3 is CASSHSGGVNTEAFF. The CDR3, as DNA: TGTGCCAGCAGCCACTCCGGGGGGGTGAACACTGAAGCTTTCTTT.

The chain combines TRBV5-1 with TRBJ2-1; 10 nucleotides match TRBD1. The CDR3 is made up of 15 amino acids. Germline values: CDR1 SGHRS, CDR2 YFSETQ. After removal of 5 bases from V and 1 base from J, the junction contained 3 bases not matched to a gene. The CDR3 DNA follows: TGCGCCAGCAGGACAGGGGGCTTATCCTACAATGAGCAGTTCTTC. This encodes CASRTGGLSYNEQFF.

This chain connects TRBV6-5 to TRBJ1-3; D gene unclear. CDR1 MNHEY and CDR2 SVGAGI come from the germline V gene. The CDR3 is 13 residues long. V was trimmed by 7 bases and J by 4 bases, leaving 11 bases between them. The CDR3 DNA reads TGTGCCAGCACGATGTCCTCCGGAAACACCATATATTTT. It encodes CASTMSSGNTIYF.

The genes are TRBV5-1 and TRBJ2-1; no clear D gene. Per the germline V gene, CDR1 is SGHRS and CDR2 is YFSETQ. The V end lost 0 bases, the J end lost 8 bases, and 12 bases lay between the germline ends. This CDR3 comprises 14 residues. DNA for the CDR3: TGCGCCAGCAGCTTGGTACCTGAGGCCCATGAGCAGTTCTTC. Its protein product is CASSLVPEAHEQFF. Full variable domain (rest looked up from reference TRBV5-1 and TRBJ2-1): KAGVTQTPRYLIKTRGQQVTLSCSPISGHRSVSWYQQTPGQGLQFLFEYFSETQRNKGNFPGRFSGRQFSNSRSEMNVSTLELGDSALYLCASSLVPEAHEQFFGPGTRLTVL.

This clone was seen a handful of times. The chain joins TRBV7-3 to TRBJ1-1, with D perhaps TRBD1 (6 bases). Trimming stripped 5 bases from V and 0 bases from J, with 7 bases between. The length of the CDR3 is 13 residues. Per the germline V gene, CDR1 is SGHTA and CDR2 is FQGTGA. The chain's CDR3 is CASSQGMNTEAFF. CDR3 sequence (DNA): TGTGCCAGCAGCCAGGGGATGAACACTGAAGCTTTCTTT.

The CDR3 reads CTSSQAEREGPRSNNEQFF. As DNA, the CDR3 is TGCACCAGCAGCCAAGCGGAACGGGAGGGTCCTAGAAGTAACAATGAGCAGTTCTTC. The gene calls are TRBV1 and TRBJ2-1; the table's D gene call, TRBD2, was not cross checked with the DNA. TRBV1 is listed as a pseudogene. CDR3 length equals 19 residues.

This chain uses TRBV4-2 with TRBJ2-5; 9 bases agree with TRBD2. V lost 0 bases to trimming and J lost 2 bases; unmatched junction nucleotides: 7. This CDR3 contains 17 residues. Germline V gene lookup returns CDR1 LGHNA and CDR2 YNFKEQ. The CDR3 sequence: CASSQDQSGGLQETQYF. CDR3 DNA sequence: TGTGCCAGCAGCCAAGATCAGAGCGGGGGGTTACAAGAGACCCAGTACTTC.

The chain is built from TRBV5-1 and TRBJ2-3, with a tentative D call TRBD1 (6 bases). Trimming cost V 4 bases and J 0 bases, with 9 bases left between them. This CDR3 spans 14 amino acids. The germline V gene has CDR1 SGHRS and CDR2 YFSETQ. In DNA, the CDR3 is TGCGCCAGCAGCCGGACAGAGAGCACAGATACGCAGTATTTT. It codes for CASSRTESTDTQYF.